This is a list of T cell receptor beta chains from one sample in a study of blood T cell repertoires in COVID-19. Measured with immunoSEQ multiplex PCR; TCRdb has only the in-frame clones, and not every one. The data contain some 81,000 clones, about 95% of them singletons. What was sequenced was peripheral blood. The receptor set was obtained from a human donor with active COVID-19. The donor label of this sample is uncertain. CDR3s include the opening cysteine and the closing phenylalanine or tryptophan. The D gene is left open where the match is weak. Not every row has a clone size; where given, it reads once, few, many or a size class.

v_call	clone_size	j_call	d_call	cdr3_nt	cdr3_aa
TRBV6-5	once	TRBJ1-1	NA	TGTGCCGAAGCGGCACAGGGAAACACTGAAGCTTTCTTT	CAEAAQGNTEAFF
TRBV5-4	NA	TRBJ2-7	NA	TGTGCCAGCAGCTTGGTTGGGGGCAGGGCCTACGAGCAGTACTTC	CASSLVGGRAYEQYF
TRBV9	NA	TRBJ2-2	NA	TGTGCCAGCAGCTTTAGGACAGTGAGCGGGGAGCTGTTTTTT	CASSFRTVSGELFF
TRBV7-9	NA	TRBJ1-6	NA	TGTGCCAGCAGCCCGATGACAGTTTCACCCCTCCACTTT	CASSPMTVSPLHF
TRBV28	NA	TRBJ2-7	NA	TGTGCCAGCAGTCTCCCTCCCTACGAGCAGTACTTC	CASSLPPYEQYF
TRBV5-1	NA	TRBJ2-7	TRBD1	TGCGCCAGCAGCTCACCCGGGACAGGGGACTACGAGCAGTACTTC	CASSSPGTGDYEQYF
TRBV9	NA	TRBJ2-7	TRBD2	TGTGCCAGCAGCGTTTCGGGGACTAGCGGCCCCTACGAGCAGTACTTC	CASSVSGTSGPYEQYF
TRBV6-1	NA	TRBJ2-1	TRBD2	TGTGCCAGCAGTGAAGCATCCTCGGGACTAGCGGGAGACAATGAGCAGTTCTTC	CASSEASSGLAGDNEQFF
TRBV7-9	NA	TRBJ2-5	TRBD2	TGTGCCAGCAGCTTGCGAGCGGGGGAAGAGACCCAGTACTTC	CASSLRAGEETQYF
TRBV5-1	NA	TRBJ1-4	NA	TGCGCCAGCAGCTTGCGGGGTTTTGCTAATGAAAAACTGTTTTTT	CASSLRGFANEKLFF
TRBV19	NA	TRBJ2-1	NA	TGTGCCAGTAATCCTTCTAGCACCTACAATGAGCAGTTCTTC	CASNPSSTYNEQFF
TRBV27	NA	TRBJ2-3	NA	TGTGCCAGCAGTTTGAGGCCCAGCCTCTCTCCGCAGTATTTT	CASSLRPSLSPQYF
TRBV5-1	NA	TRBJ2-2	NA	TGCGCCAGTATGACAGTGAACACCGGGGAGCTGTTTTTT	CASMTVNTGELFF
TRBV3-1/TRBV3-2	NA	TRBJ1-2	NA	TGTGCCAGCCAGGGGAACTATGGCTACACCTTC	CASQGNYGYTF
TRBV9	NA	TRBJ2-7	TRBD2	TGTGCCAGCAGCGTAGCGGTTGCCACGGGGGGCGAGCAGTACTTC	CASSVAVATGGEQYF
TRBV2	NA	TRBJ1-5	TRBD1	TGTGCCAGCAGTGGGGTCGGGACAGTCACTAATCAGCCCCAGCATTTT	CASSGVGTVTNQPQHF
TRBV7-2	NA	TRBJ2-7	TRBD2	TGTGCCAGCAGGCGAAGCGGGGGGTCCTACGAGCAGTACTTC	CASRRSGGSYEQYF
TRBV3-1/TRBV3-2	NA	TRBJ1-1	NA	TGTGCCAGCAGCCAAGGTAGGGGGAAGGGTACTGAAGCTTTCTTT	CASSQGRGKGTEAFF
TRBV6-5	NA	TRBJ1-1	NA	TGTGCCAGCAGTTACCGTCGGTTCACTGAAGCTTTCTTT	CASSYRRFTEAFF
TRBV3-1/TRBV3-2	NA	TRBJ2-5	TRBD2	TGTGCCAGCAGCCAAGGACTAGCGGGGGGGCAAGAGACCCAGTACTTC	CASSQGLAGGQETQYF
TRBV19	once	TRBJ2-7	NA	TGTGCCAGTAGTATAGAGGGTCGGAGGGGCGAGCAGTACTTC	CASSIEGRRGEQYF
TRBV27	NA	TRBJ2-3	NA	TGTGCCAGCAGTTCCCCAGCAGGGTACACAGATACGCAGTATTTT	CASSSPAGYTDTQYF
TRBV11-3	once	TRBJ2-1	TRBD2	TGTGCCAGCAGCCCCGGACTAGCGGGCAATGAGCAGTTCTTC	CASSPGLAGNEQFF
TRBV24-1	NA	TRBJ2-1	NA	TGTGCCACCAGTGTCTTAGCGGCCCCCAACAATGAGCAGTTCTTC	CATSVLAAPNNEQFF
TRBV4-1	NA	TRBJ2-7	TRBD1	TGCGCCAGCAGCCCCCTCCTCCGGGACAGTCGGTACGAGCAGTACTTC	CASSPLLRDSRYEQYF
TRBV6-5	NA	TRBJ2-5	NA	TGTGCCAGCAGCCCGGGGGAGACCCAGTACTTC	CASSPGETQYF
TRBV7-9	NA	TRBJ1-1	NA	TGTGCCAGCAGCTTTGGTACGCCGACAGGTTTCACTGAAGCTTTCTTT	CASSFGTPTGFTEAFF
TRBV5-1	NA	TRBJ1-5	NA	TGCGCCAGCAGCTTGATTCCCAGCGAATATAGCAATCAGCCCCAGCATTTT	CASSLIPSEYSNQPQHF
TRBV5-1	NA	TRBJ1-5	TRBD1	TGCGCCAGCAGCTTCACAGGGGGCAACAATCAGCCCCAGCATTTT	CASSFTGGNNQPQHF
TRBV5-1	few	TRBJ2-7	NA	TGCGCCAGCAGCTCGAAACCCGCCGGCGAGCAGTACTTC	CASSSKPAGEQYF
TRBV3-1/TRBV3-2	NA	TRBJ2-5	NA	TGTGCCAGCAGCCAAGCTCCTCTCAGCCAAGAGACCCAGTACTTC	CASSQAPLSQETQYF
TRBV9	NA	TRBJ2-2	NA	TGTGCCAGCAGACCCGCGGGCGGTGACACCGGGGAGCTGTTTTTT	CASRPAGGDTGELFF
TRBV15	NA	TRBJ2-1	TRBD2	TGTGCCACCAGCAAAGAGATCCGGACTAGCGGGAGCCTGGAGCAGTTCTTC	CATSKEIRTSGSLEQFF
TRBV3-1/TRBV3-2	NA	TRBJ2-7	TRBD1	TGTGCCAGCAGCCCTCCCGTAATCGGGACAGCACCCTACGAGCAGTACTTC	CASSPPVIGTAPYEQYF
TRBV5-1	NA	TRBJ2-7	TRBD1	TGCGCCAGCGGACAGGGAAAGGACGAGCAGTACTTC	CASGQGKDEQYF
TRBV5-1	NA	TRBJ2-7	NA	TGCGCCAGCAGCGTCGGGATTCTCAACTACGAGCAGTACTTC	CASSVGILNYEQYF
TRBV7-6	few	TRBJ2-7	TRBD2	TGTGCCAGCAGCTTATGGGAAGGGACTAGCGGGGACTACGAGCAGTACTTC	CASSLWEGTSGDYEQYF
TRBV5-1	NA	TRBJ2-1	TRBD2	TGCGCCAGCAGCTTGGCGGGCGCGGGGCGGGAGGGCTACAATGAGCAGTTCTTC	CASSLAGAGREGYNEQFF
TRBV2	NA	TRBJ2-3	NA	TGTGCCAGCAAATCAAGTTCAGGGACAAAATACACAGATACGCAGTATTTT	CASKSSSGTKYTDTQYF
TRBV28	NA	TRBJ1-5	NA	TGTGCCAGCAGTTGGACAGATTATCAGCCCCAGCATTTT	CASSWTDYQPQHF
TRBV5-1	NA	TRBJ2-3	NA	TGCGCCAGCAGCTTGGCCGAAGCCAGGGCAGTATCCTTTGATACGCAGTATTTT	CASSLAEARAVSFDTQYF
TRBV3-1/TRBV3-2	NA	TRBJ2-7	NA	TGTGCCAGCAGCCAAGTGGAGTACGAGCAGTACTTC	CASSQVEYEQYF
TRBV27	NA	TRBJ2-1	NA	TGTGCCAGCTTCGACAACTACAATGAGCAGTTCTTC	CASFDNYNEQFF
TRBV11-2	once	TRBJ2-1	TRBD1	TGTGCCAGCAGCTTACGAGGAGGGACAGGGGGCAATGAGCAGTTCTTC	CASSLRGGTGGNEQFF
TRBV7-2	NA	TRBJ2-3	NA	TGTGCCAGCAGCTTAACGCAGGGCATACTTGATACGCAGTATTTT	CASSLTQGILDTQYF
TRBV7-2	NA	TRBJ1-2	NA	TGTGCCAGCAGCTTAGTGTCAGGGGAGTACGGCTACACCTTC	CASSLVSGEYGYTF
TRBV28	NA	TRBJ2-3	NA	TGTGCCAGCAGCAATGGAGGGCCCACAGATACGCAGTATTTT	CASSNGGPTDTQYF
TRBV15	NA	TRBJ1-2	TRBD1	TGTGCCACCAGCAGAGATCAAACAGGGGTGACCTATGGCTACACCTTC	CATSRDQTGVTYGYTF
TRBV27	NA	TRBJ2-7	TRBD1	TGTGCCAGCAGTTTATGGACAGGGTTTGAAGAGCAGTACTTC	CASSLWTGFEEQYF
TRBV3-1/TRBV3-2	NA	TRBJ2-1	TRBD2	TGTGCCAGCAGCCAGACTAGCGGGGAAACTAAGCCAGATGAGCAGTTCTTC	CASSQTSGETKPDEQFF
TRBV28	NA	TRBJ2-2	NA	TGTGCCAGCAAAGGCCTAGGGGCGCCCGAGCTGTTTTTT	CASKGLGAPELFF